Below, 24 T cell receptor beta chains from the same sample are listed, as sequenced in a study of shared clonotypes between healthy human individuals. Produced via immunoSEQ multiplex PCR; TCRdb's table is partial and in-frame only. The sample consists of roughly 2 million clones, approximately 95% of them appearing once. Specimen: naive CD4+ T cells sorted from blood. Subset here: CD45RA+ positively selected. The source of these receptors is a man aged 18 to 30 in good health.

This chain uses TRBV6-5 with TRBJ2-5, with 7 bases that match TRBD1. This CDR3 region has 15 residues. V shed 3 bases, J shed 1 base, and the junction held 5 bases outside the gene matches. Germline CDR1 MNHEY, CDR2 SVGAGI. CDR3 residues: CASSYFGQAQETQYF. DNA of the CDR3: TGTGCCAGCAGTTATTTCGGACAGGCCCAAGAGACCCAGTACTTC.

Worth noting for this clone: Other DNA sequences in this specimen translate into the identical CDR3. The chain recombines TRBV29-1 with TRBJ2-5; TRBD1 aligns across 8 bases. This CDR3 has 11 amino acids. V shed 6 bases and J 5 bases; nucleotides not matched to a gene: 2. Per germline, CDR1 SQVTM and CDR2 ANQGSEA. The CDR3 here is CSVDREETQYF. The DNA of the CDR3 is TGCAGCGTGGACAGGGAGGAGACCCAGTACTTC.

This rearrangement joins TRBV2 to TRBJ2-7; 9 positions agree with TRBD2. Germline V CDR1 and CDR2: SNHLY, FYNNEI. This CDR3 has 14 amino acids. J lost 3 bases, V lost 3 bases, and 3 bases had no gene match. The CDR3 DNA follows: TGTGCCAGCAGTGATGAGCGGGGGGACTACGAGCAGTACTTC. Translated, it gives CASSDERGDYEQYF.

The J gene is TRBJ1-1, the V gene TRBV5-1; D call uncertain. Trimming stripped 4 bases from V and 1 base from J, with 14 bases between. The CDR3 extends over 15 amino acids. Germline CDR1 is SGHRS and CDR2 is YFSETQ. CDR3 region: CASSGIQGWNTEAFF. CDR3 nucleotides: TGCGCCAGCAGCGGAATCCAAGGGTGGAACACTGAAGCTTTCTTT.

The DNA of the CDR3 is TGCGCCAGCAGCTTCCGACAGGGCGAGATCTACGAGCAGTACTTC. Translation gives CASSFRQGEIYEQYF. This sequence joins TRBV5-1 and TRBJ2-7; 7 bases are shared with TRBD1. V shed 2 bases and J 3 bases; nucleotides not matched to a gene: 8. From germline, CDR1 is SGHRS and CDR2 YFSETQ. The CDR3 is 15 residues long.

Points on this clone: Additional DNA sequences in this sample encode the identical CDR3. DNA of the CDR3: TGTGCCAGCAGTTTAGGCGGTGGAAACACCATATATTTT. Its translation is CASSLGGGNTIYF. The gene calls are TRBV28 and TRBJ1-3; D not certain. Trimming pared 2 bases from V and 3 bases from J, leaving 5 bases between. Germline lookup yields CDR1 MDHEN and CDR2 SYDVKM. This CDR3 is 13 amino acids long.

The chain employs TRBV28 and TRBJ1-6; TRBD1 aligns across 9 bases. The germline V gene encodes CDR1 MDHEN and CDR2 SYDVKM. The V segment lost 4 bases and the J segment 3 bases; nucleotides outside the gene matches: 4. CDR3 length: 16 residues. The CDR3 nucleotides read TGTGCCAGCAGTTATCCGGGACAGGGCTATAATTCACCCCTCCACTTT. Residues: CASSYPGQGYNSPLHF.

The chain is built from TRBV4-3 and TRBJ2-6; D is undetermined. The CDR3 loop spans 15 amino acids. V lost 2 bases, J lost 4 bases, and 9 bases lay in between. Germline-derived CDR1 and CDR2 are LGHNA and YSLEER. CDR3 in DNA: TGCGCCAGCAGCCAATCCATCCCAGGGGCCAACGTCCTGACTTTC. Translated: CASSQSIPGANVLTF.

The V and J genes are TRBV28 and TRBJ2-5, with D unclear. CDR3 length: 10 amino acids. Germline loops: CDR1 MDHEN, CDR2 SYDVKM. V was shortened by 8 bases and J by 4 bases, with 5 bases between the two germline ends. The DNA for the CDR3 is TGTGCCAGCGGGCGAGAGACCCAGTACTTC. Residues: CASGRETQYF.

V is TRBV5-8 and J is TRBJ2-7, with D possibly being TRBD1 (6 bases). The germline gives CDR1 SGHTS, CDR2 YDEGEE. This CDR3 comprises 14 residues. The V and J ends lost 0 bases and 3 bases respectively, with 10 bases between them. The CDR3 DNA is TGTGCCAGCAGCTTGGGGCAGGGGAACTACGAGCAGTACTTC. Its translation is CASSLGQGNYEQYF.

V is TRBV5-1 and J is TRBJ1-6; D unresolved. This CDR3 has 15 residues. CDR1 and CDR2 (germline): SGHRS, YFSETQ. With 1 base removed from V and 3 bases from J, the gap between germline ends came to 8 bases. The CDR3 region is CASSLSQNYNSPLHF. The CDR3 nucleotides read TGCGCCAGCAGCTTGAGCCAGAACTATAATTCACCCCTCCACTTT.

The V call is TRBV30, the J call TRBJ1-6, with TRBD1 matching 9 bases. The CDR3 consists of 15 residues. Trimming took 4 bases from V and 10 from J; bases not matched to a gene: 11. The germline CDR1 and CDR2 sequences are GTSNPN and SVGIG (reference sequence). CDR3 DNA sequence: TGTGCCTGGAAGAGGGGGGGACAGGGCCACTCACCCCTCCACTTT. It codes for CAWKRGGQGHSPLHF.

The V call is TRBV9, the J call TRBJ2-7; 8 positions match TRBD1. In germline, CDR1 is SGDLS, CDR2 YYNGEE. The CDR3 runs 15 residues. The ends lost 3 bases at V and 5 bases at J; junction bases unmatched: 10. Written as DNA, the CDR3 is TGTGCCAGCAGCGCTCGACAGGGGTCCAGCCACGAGCAGTACTTC. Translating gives CASSARQGSSHEQYF.

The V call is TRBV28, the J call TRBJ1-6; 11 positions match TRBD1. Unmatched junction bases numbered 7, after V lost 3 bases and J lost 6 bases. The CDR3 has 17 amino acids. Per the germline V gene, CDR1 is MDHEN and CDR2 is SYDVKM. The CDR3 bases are TGTGCCAGCAGTTTGTTAGGACAGGGGGCACTTAATTCACCCCTCCACTTT. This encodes CASSLLGQGALNSPLHF.

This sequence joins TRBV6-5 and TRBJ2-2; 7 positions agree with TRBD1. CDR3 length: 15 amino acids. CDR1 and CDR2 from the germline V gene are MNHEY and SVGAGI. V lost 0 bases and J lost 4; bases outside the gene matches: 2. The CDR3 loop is CASSYSQGSTGELFF. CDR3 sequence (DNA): TGTGCCAGCAGTTACTCACAGGGGAGCACCGGGGAGCTGTTTTTT.

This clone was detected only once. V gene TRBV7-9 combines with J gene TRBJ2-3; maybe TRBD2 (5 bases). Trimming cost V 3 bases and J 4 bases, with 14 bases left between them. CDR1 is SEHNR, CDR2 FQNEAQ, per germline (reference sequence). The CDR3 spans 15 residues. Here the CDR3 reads CASSLRGSKSDTQYF. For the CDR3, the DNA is TGTGCCAGCAGCTTGAGAGGGAGTAAATCAGATACGCAGTATTTT.

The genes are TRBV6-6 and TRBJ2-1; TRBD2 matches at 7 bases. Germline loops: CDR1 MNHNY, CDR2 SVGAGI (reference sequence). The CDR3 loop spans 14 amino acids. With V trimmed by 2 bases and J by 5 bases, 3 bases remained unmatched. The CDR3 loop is CASSYRLADNEQFF. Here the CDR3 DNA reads TGTGCCAGCAGTTACCGGCTAGCGGACAATGAGCAGTTCTTC.

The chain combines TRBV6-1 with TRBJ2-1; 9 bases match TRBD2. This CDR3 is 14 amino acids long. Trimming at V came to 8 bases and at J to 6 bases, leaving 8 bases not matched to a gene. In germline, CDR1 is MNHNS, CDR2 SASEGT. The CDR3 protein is CASSELAGLNEQFF. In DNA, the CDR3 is TGTGCCAGCTCGGAACTAGCGGGCCTCAATGAGCAGTTCTTC.

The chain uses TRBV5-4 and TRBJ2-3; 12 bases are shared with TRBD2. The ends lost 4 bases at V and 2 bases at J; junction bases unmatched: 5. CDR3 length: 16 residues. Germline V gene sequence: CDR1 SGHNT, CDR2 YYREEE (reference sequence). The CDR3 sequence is CASSNGLAGFTDTQYF. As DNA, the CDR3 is TGTGCCAGCAGCAACGGACTAGCGGGGTTCACAGATACGCAGTATTTT.

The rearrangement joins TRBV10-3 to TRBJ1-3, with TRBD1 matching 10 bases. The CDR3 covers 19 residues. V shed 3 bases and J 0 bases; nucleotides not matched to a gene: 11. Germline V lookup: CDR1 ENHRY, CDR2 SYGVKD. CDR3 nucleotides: TGTGCCATCAGTGAAGTGGGCCGACAGGGGGCATTCTCTGGAAACACCATATATTTT. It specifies CAISEVGRQGAFSGNTIYF.

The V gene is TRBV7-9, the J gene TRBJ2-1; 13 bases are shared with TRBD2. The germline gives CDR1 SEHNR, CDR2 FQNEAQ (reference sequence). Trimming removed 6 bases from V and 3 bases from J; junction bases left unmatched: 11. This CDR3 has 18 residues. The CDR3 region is CASSLVGLAGVFYNEQFF. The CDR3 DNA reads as TGTGCCAGCAGTCTGGTTGGACTAGCGGGAGTATTCTACAATGAGCAGTTCTTC.

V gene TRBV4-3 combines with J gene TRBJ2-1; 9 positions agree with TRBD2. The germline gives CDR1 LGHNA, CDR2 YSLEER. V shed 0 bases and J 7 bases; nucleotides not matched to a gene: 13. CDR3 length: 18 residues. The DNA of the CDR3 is TGCGCCAGCAGCCAAGATATTCGTAGCGGGAGTTATCTGAATGAGCAGTTCTTC. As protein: CASSQDIRSGSYLNEQFF.

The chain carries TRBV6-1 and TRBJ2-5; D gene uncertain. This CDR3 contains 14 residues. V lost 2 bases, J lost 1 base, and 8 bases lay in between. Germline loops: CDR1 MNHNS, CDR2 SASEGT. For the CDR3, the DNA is TGTGCCAGCAGTGAAAAGACACCCCAAGAGACCCAGTACTTC. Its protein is CASSEKTPQETQYF.

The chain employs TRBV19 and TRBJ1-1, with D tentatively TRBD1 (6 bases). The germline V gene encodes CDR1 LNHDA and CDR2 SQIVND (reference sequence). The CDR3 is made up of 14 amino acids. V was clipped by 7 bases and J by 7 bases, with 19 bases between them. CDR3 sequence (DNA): TGTGCCAGTATCTTGACAGGTGGAATCTTTGAAGCTTTCTTT. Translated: CASILTGGIFEAFF.